This section outlines one T cell receptor (beta chain) sequence together with its context. These data belong to a study of cytotoxic CD8 clonotypes in ibrutinib-treated CLL. The wider study: Results showed about 24 partial and 2 complete responses; following median about 68 months, about 15 remained remitted, roughly 12 advanced. Treatment had run for a median about 11 months, range 6 to 36, when response samples were taken.

Some clones are missing from TCRdb's copy, which holds only in-frame ones; the method was immunoSEQ multiplex PCR. Of 130,000 or so clones in the sample, approximately 77% were seen once. CDR1 is SGDLS, CDR2 YYNGEE, per germline. J gave up 5 bases and V 0 bases, and 7 bases lay outside the gene matches. The CDR3 is 16 residues long. Sequencing was performed on PBMCs, taken after 12 months of ibrutinib treatment. The chain is built from TRBV9 and TRBJ2-2; TRBD2 agrees at 7 bases. The source is a human donor with chronic lymphocytic leukemia. DNA of the CDR3: TGTGCCAGCAGCGTAGAAGCGGGATATGGAACCGGGGAGCTGTTTTTT. Translation: CASSVEAGYGTGELFF.